This T cell receptor beta chain is drawn from a study of cytomegalovirus exposure and HLA in healthy donors. Healthy individuals who donated bone marrow served as the donors. CDR1 and CDR2 from the germline V gene are MDHEN and SYDVKM. The CDR3 is 15 residues long. Trimming cost V 7 bases and J 5 bases, with 17 bases left between them. PCR involved 60 Vbeta and 13 Jbeta primers. Using immunoSEQ multiplex PCR, the repertoire was profiled, and TCRdb retains in-frame clones only, with some absent. The sample consists of around 140,000 clones, roughly four fifths of them appearing once. Sequenced: PBMCs. The V call is TRBV28, the J call TRBJ1-4, with a possible D match to TRBD1 (6 bases). The clonotype was recovered from a female donor in good health and CMV-seronegative. DNA of the CDR3: TGTGCCAGCACCATCGGACAGACTTCAAATGAAAAACTGTTTTTT. Encoded protein: CASTIGQTSNEKLFF. The full variable domain, rest sourced from reference TRBV28 and TRBJ1-4, is DVKVTQSSRYLVKRTGEKVFLECVQDMDHENMFWYRQDPGLGLRLIYFSYDVKMKEKGDIPEGYSVSREKKERFSLILESASTNQTSMYLCASTIGQTSNEKLFFGSGTQLSVL.